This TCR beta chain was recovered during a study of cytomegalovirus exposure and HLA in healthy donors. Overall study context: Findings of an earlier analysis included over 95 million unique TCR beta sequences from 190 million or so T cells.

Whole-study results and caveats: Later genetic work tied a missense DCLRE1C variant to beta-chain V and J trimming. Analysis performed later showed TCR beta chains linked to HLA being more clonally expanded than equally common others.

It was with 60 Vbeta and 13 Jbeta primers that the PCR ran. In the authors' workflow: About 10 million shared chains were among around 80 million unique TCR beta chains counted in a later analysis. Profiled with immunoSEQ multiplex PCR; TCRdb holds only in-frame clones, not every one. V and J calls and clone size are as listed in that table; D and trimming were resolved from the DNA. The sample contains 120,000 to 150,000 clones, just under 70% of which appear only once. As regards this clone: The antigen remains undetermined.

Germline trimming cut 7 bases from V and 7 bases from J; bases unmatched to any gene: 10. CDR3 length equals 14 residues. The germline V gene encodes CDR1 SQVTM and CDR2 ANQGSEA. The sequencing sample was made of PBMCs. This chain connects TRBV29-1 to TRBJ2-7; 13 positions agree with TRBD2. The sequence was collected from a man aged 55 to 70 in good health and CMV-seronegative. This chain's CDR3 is CSAGLAGDLREQYF. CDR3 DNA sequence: TGCAGCGCAGGACTAGCGGGAGACCTCAGGGAGCAGTACTTC.